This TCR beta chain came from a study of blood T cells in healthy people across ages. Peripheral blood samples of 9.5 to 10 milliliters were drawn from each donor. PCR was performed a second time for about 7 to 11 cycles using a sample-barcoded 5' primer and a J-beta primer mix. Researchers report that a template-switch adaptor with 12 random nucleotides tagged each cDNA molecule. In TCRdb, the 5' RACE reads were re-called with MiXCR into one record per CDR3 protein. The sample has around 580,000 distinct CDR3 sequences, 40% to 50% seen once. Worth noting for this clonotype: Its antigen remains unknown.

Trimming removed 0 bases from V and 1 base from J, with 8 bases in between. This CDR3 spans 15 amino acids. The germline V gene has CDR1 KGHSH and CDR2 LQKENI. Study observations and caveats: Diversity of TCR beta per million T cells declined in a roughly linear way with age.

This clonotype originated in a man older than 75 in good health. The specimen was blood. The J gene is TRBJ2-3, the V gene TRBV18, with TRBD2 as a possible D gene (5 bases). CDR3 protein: CASSPPGVRTDTQYF. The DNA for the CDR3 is TGTGCCAGCTCACCACCGGGAGTGCGCACAGATACGCAGTATTTT. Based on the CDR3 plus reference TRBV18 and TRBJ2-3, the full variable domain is NAGVMQNPRHLVRRRGQEARLRCSPMKGHSHVYWYRQLPEEGLKFMVYLQKENIIDESGMPKERFSAEFPKEGPSILRIQQVVRGDSAAYFCASSPPGVRTDTQYFGPGTRLTVL.